One sample yielded the 3 T cell receptor beta chains listed below, sequenced in a study of cytomegalovirus exposure and HLA in healthy donors. The PCR made use of 60 Vbeta and 13 Jbeta primers. Here immunoSEQ multiplex PCR was the method, and the copy in TCRdb shows in-frame clones only, minus some. The sample records 87,000 or so clones, around four fifths being singletons. The source material was PBMCs. The source is a woman aged 40 to 50 in good health and CMV-seronegative.

This chain uses TRBV6-1 with TRBJ2-7; perhaps TRBD1 as D (6 bases). The germline V and J ends were trimmed by 2 bases and 3 bases, with 11 bases remaining between them. The CDR3 sequence is 14 residues long. Germline lookup yields CDR1 MNHNS and CDR2 SASEGT. DNA for the CDR3: TGTGCCAGCAGTGAACCAGAGGGGGTCTACGAGCAGTACTTC. Its translation is CASSEPEGVYEQYF.

V is TRBV9 and J is TRBJ1-1, with 7 bases aligning to TRBD1. Per the germline V gene, CDR1 is SGDLS and CDR2 is YYNGEE. The CDR3 loop spans 15 amino acids. The V segment lost 4 bases and the J segment 1 base; nucleotides outside the gene matches: 7. This chain's CDR3 is CASSSLGTANTEAFF. CDR3 DNA sequence: TGTGCCAGCAGCTCACTCGGGACAGCGAACACTGAAGCTTTCTTT.

The chain links TRBV6-5 to TRBJ1-5; 9 bases are shared with TRBD1. Germline V lookup: CDR1 MNHEY, CDR2 SVGAGI. V lost 6 bases, J lost 7 bases, and 7 bases stayed unmatched. This CDR3 is 14 amino acids long. CDR3 nucleotide sequence: TGTGCCAGCAGATCGGACAGGGGTGACCAGCCCCAGCATTTT. It translates to CASRSDRGDQPQHF.